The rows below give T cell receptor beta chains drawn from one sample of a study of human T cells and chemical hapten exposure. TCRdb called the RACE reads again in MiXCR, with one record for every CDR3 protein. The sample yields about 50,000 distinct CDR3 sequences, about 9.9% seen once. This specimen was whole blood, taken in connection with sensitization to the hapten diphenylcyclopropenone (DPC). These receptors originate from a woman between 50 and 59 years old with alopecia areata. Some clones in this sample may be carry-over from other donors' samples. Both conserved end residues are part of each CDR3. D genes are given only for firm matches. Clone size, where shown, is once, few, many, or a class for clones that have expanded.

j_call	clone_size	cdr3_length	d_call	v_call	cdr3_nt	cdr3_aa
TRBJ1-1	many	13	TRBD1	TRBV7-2	TGTGCCAGCAGGGTGGGACAGTGGACTGAAGCTTTCTTT	CASRVGQWTEAFF
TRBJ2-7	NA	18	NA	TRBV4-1	TGCGCCAGCAGCCAAGAATTTTCCGGGGGGCTTGTAGGCTACGATCAGTACTTC	CASSQEFSGGLVGYDQYF
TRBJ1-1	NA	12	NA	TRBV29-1	TGCAGCGTGTCAGCTACGAACACTGAAGCTTTCTTT	CSVSATNTEAFF
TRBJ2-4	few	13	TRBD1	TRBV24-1	TGTGCCACCAGGGCCGGGACAGAGGACATTCAGTACTTC	CATRAGTEDIQYF
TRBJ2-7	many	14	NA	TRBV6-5	TGTGCCAGCACTCTCGACCTGTACTCCTACGAGCAGTACTTC	CASTLDLYSYEQYF
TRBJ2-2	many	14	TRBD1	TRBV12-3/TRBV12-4	TGTGCCAGCAGCCTGGACAGGCGGACCGGGGAGCTGTTTTTT	CASSLDRRTGELFF
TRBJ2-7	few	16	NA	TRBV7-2	TGTGCCAGCAGCTTAGGAGGAGCGACAGGAGCCTACGAGCAGTACTTC	CASSLGGATGAYEQYF
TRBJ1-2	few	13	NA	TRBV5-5	TGTGCCAGCAGCTTGGAGAGGGTCTATGGCTACACCTTC	CASSLERVYGYTF
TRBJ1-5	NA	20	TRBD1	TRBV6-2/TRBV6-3	TGTGCCAGCAGTTATCTCTCCCATTTGACAGGGGGACAAAGCAATCAGCCCCAGCATTTT	CASSYLSHLTGGQSNQPQHF
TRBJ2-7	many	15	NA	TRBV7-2	TGTGCCAGCAGCTTAGGTGGGGGCCACTCCTACGAGCAGTACTTC	CASSLGGGHSYEQYF
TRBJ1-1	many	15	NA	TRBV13	TGTGCCAGCAGCTGGGGCCCTGGCTGGAACACTGAAGCTTTCTTT	CASSWGPGWNTEAFF
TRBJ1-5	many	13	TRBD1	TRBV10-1	TGCGCCAGCAGTGAGGACAGGGCACAGCCCCAGCATTTT	CASSEDRAQPQHF
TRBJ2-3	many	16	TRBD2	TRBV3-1	TGTGCCAGCAGCCATGCTGGACTAGCCTACACAGATACGCAGTATTTT	CASSHAGLAYTDTQYF
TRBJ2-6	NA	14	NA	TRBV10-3	TGTGCCACCTCATACAGTTTTGGGGCCAACGTCCTGACTTTC	CATSYSFGANVLTF
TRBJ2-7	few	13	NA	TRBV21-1	TGTGCCAGTTCCGGACAGGGGAACTACGAGCAGTACTTC	CASSGQGNYEQYF
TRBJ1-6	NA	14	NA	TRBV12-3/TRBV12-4	TGTGCCAGCAGTTTTTTACTTGAAAATTCACCCCTCCACTTT	CASSFLLENSPLHF
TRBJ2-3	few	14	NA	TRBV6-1	TGTGCCAGCATGTTCGGGACCAATGCAGATACGCAGTATTTT	CASMFGTNADTQYF
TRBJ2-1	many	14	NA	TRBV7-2	TGTGCCAGCAGCTTACTAGCCTCCTACAATGAGCAGTTCTTC	CASSLLASYNEQFF
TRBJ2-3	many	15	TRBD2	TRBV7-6	TGTGCCAGCAGCGCACTAGCGGGGGCAATAGATACGCAGTATTTT	CASSALAGAIDTQYF